This entry describes one T cell receptor (beta chain). The source of the sample is a study of OX40 agonist ivuxolimab in advanced cancers. In the study overall: Patients with prior anti-PD-1, anti-PD-L1 or anti-CTLA-4 therapy were eligible; less than 50% had some.

Clones were read by immunoSEQ multiplex PCR, and TCRdb kept only the in-frame ones, dropping some. The sample contains 65,000 to 80,000 clones, 91% of which appear only once. CDR3 size: 14 residues. Between the trimmed V and J ends, which lost 0 bases and 7 bases, there was a span of 13 bases. Germline V lookup: CDR1 SGDLS, CDR2 YYNGEE. The rearrangement links TRBV9 to TRBJ1-1, with D possibly being TRBD1 (6 bases). The receptor comes from an adult with an advanced solid tumor such as melanoma, head and neck, liver or kidney cancer. Specimen: CD4+ or CD8+ T cells sorted from blood, collected in a trial of the OX40 agonist ivuxolimab. The CDR3 region is CASSVAGGAVEAFF. In DNA form, the CDR3 reads TGTGCCAGCAGCGTAGCCGGGGGGGCAGTTGAAGCTTTCTTT.